This TCR beta chain was obtained from a study of PD-1 blockade in mismatch repair-deficient tumors. Turning to the study itself: All were previously treated, progressing patients with around eleven mismatch repair-deficient cancer types. Regarding the study as a whole: Tumor-resident clones, often absent from pretreatment blood, expanded after pembrolizumab and then contracted.

TCRs were sequenced from a few patients responding to pembrolizumab. The repertoire was sequenced with immunoSEQ multiplex PCR; TCRdb's copy has only in-frame clones and lacks some. Of 130,000 or so clones listed, about 86% were seen once; the top ten hold 13%. In the case of this clone: The antigen remains undetermined.

The CDR3 is 16 amino acids. V trimming: 4 bases; J trimming: 5 bases; junction bases outside the gene matches: 12. Germline-derived CDR1 and CDR2 are MGHRA and YSYEKL. The sequence was obtained from an adult with mismatch repair-deficient cancer. Sample: peripheral blood, taken 44 weeks after starting pembrolizumab. The chain carries TRBV4-1 and TRBJ1-1; 8 positions match TRBD1. The CDR3: CASSPTLPDRETEAFF. Here the CDR3 DNA reads TGCGCCAGCAGCCCCACCTTACCGGACAGGGAAACTGAAGCTTTCTTT.